The entry that follows covers one TCR beta chain sequence. This CDR3 is built from 15 residues. V was clipped by 7 bases and J by 8 bases; unmatched bases: 9. From germline, CDR1 is SNHLY and CDR2 FYNNEI. These data are taken from a study of blood T cell repertoires in COVID-19. Overall study: Sites across the United States, Italy and Spain contributed samples from acute and convalescent COVID-19. T cells, B-cell-depleted T cells, or PBMCs provided the cDNA or gDNA that served as material.

Authors' data handling: The authors estimated nucleated cell counts from reference gene primer amplification. Sequenced by immunoSEQ multiplex PCR; TCRdb stores in-frame clones only, minus some. V, J and clone size are taken as reported in that table, and D and trimming were inferred from the DNA itself. The sample yields about 250,000 clones, around nine tenths seen once. The specimen sequenced was peripheral blood. The chain has TRBV2 and TRBJ2-3, with 13 nucleotides matching TRBD2. The receptor was derived from a man older than 75 with acute or convalescent COVID-19. CDR3 nucleotide sequence: TGTGCCAGCAAAACTAGCGGGGGGGCCGGGGTTACGCAGTATTTT. Amino acid sequence: CASKTSGGAGVTQYF. Full variable domain (outside the CDR3, taken from reference TRBV2 and TRBJ2-3): EPEVTQTPSHQVTQMGQEVILRCVPISNHLYFYWYRQILGQKVEFLVSFYNNEISEKSEIFDDQFSVERPDGSNFTLKIRSTKLEDSAMYFCASKTSGGAGVTQYFGPGTRLTVL.